The rows below give T cell receptor beta chains drawn from one sample of a study of blood T cell repertoires in COVID-19. Profiled with immunoSEQ multiplex PCR; TCRdb holds only in-frame clones, not every one. The table shows more than 110,000 clones, with around 83% occurring only once. Sequencing was done on a sample of peripheral blood. All receptors derive from a woman older than 75 with acute or convalescent COVID-19. The CDR3 runs from the conserved cysteine through the conserved F or W. The D gene is left open where the match is weak. Size is stated for part of the rows, as once, few or many counts, or as a class when the clone is expanded.

size: few; D: .; V: TRBV19; length: 15; J: TRBJ1-1; DNA: TGTGCCAGTAGTCCGCGGACAGCCCCGAACACTGAAGCTTTCTTT; CDR3: CASSPRTAPNTEAFF
size: .; D: .; V: TRBV7-2; length: 16; J: TRBJ2-7; DNA: TGTGCCAGCAGATTATCGGGAACAGGGTTAGGCTACGAGCAGTACTTC; CDR3: CASRLSGTGLGYEQYF
size: .; D: TRBD1; V: TRBV4-2; length: 16; J: TRBJ2-1; DNA: TGTGCCAGCAGCTTCGGGACAGCTATTTCCTACAATGAGCAGTTCTTC; CDR3: CASSFGTAISYNEQFF
size: once; D: TRBD2; V: TRBV6-2/TRBV6-3; length: 16; J: TRBJ2-1; DNA: TGTGCCAGCAGTTACCTGCTAGCGGGCTCCTACAATGAGCAGTTCTTC; CDR3: CASSYLLAGSYNEQFF
size: .; D: .; V: TRBV20-1; length: 14; J: TRBJ1-1; DNA: TGCAGTGCTAGTTCGCCGGACAGAGGATCCGAAGCTTTCTTT; CDR3: CSASSPDRGSEAFF
size: .; D: TRBD2; V: TRBV10-3; length: 19; J: TRBJ2-2; DNA: TGTGCCATCAGTGAGACATGGACTAGCGGGAGCCGTTCTGGCGGGGAGCTGTTTTTT; CDR3: CAISETWTSGSRSGGELFF
size: .; D: .; V: TRBV28; length: 14; J: TRBJ1-2; DNA: TGTGCCAGCAGTTTACCTGCAGGGAACTATGGCTACACCTTC; CDR3: CASSLPAGNYGYTF
size: .; D: TRBD1; V: TRBV28; length: 16; J: TRBJ1-5; DNA: TGTGCCAGCAGTTTAAGTTTAGGGGGCAGCCTCAGGGCCCAGCATTTT; CDR3: CASSLSLGGSLRAQHF
size: .; D: .; V: TRBV9; length: 12; J: TRBJ2-1; DNA: TGTGCCAGCAGCACCCAGTACAATGAGCAGTTCTTC; CDR3: CASSTQYNEQFF
size: .; D: .; V: TRBV28; length: 13; J: TRBJ2-7; DNA: TGTGCCAGCAGCGGCGGTACCTCCTACGAGCAGTACTTC; CDR3: CASSGGTSYEQYF
size: .; D: TRBD1; V: TRBV6-5; length: 16; J: TRBJ2-5; DNA: TGTGCCAGCAGTTACCTCAAGACAGGGGCGGGAGAGACCCAGTACTTC; CDR3: CASSYLKTGAGETQYF
size: .; D: .; V: TRBV18; length: 14; J: TRBJ1-1; DNA: TGTGCCAGCTCACCAGGGGCCTTAAGGACTGAAGCTTTCTTT; CDR3: CASSPGALRTEAFF
size: .; D: TRBD1; V: TRBV11-2; length: 18; J: TRBJ1-2; DNA: TGTGCCAGCAGCTTAACCGGGGGACAGGGGAGTATATACTATGGCTACACCTTC; CDR3: CASSLTGGQGSIYYGYTF
size: .; D: TRBD1; V: TRBV4-1; length: 15; J: TRBJ2-7; DNA: TGCGCCAGCAGCCAAGACAGGGGGTTCTTCGACGAGCAGTACTTC; CDR3: CASSQDRGFFDEQYF
size: .; D: TRBD1; V: TRBV2; length: 15; J: TRBJ1-6; DNA: TGTGCCAGCAGTGAACAGGGGGCGCAGGGTTCACCCCTCCACTTT; CDR3: CASSEQGAQGSPLHF